This TCR beta chain was sequenced during a study of metastatic and nonmetastatic thyroid tumors. Overall study: Thyroid patients, malignant and benign, had repertoires compared across blood and tumor or nodule tissue.

This clone came up many times. Its target is not known. Ahead of thyroid surgery, no patient had received treatment of any kind. Germline V gene lookup returns CDR1 SEHNR and CDR2 FQNEAQ (reference sequence). The CDR3 is 16 amino acids. The junction had 6 bases not matched to a gene; V was cut back by 5 bases and J by 2 bases. Authors' methods: For papillary thyroid cancer, a distant-metastasis classifier was constructed from CDR3 differences observed across clinicopathological groups. TCRdb reprocessed the PCR reads using MiXCR. TCRdb, not the authors, supplied the V and J calls. Among under 30,000 clones listed, roughly 14% were seen once. Study-wide points: It was reportedly found that TCR beta diversity was significantly higher in malignant thyroid tumors than in benign nodules, a difference seen in both blood and tumor samples.

Sequences were obtained from blood. This sequence originates from a male donor with papillary thyroid cancer or a benign thyroid nodule (not recorded which). Some clones in this sample may be carry-over from other donors' samples. This rearrangement joins TRBV7-9 to TRBJ1-4, with 9 bases matching TRBD1. In DNA form, the CDR3 reads TGTGCCAGCAGCACCCGGACAGGGGCGACTAATGAAAAACTGTTTTTT. Its translation: CASSTRTGATNEKLFF.